This T cell receptor beta chain was sequenced during a study of blood T cells in healthy people across ages. In the study overall: The capture of about one barcoded beta molecule per two T cells was achieved by template switching.

Points on this clonotype: Its cognate antigen is unknown.

Together with a sample-barcoded 5' primer, a J-beta primer mix was included in a second PCR lasting about 7 to 11 cycles. Via MiXCR, TCRdb re-called the 5' RACE reads, giving one row per CDR3 protein. The table records roughly 1 million distinct CDR3 sequences, 20% to 25% of them present only once. Study outcomes and limitations: The long-lived group displayed more naive CD4+ cells, plus higher diversity, than the aged donors did.

CDR3 length equals 13 residues. V lost 6 bases, J lost 7 bases, and 7 bases stayed unmatched. CDR1 and CDR2 (germline): MNHEY, SVGAGI. This sample also appeared in a second study, on T cells of mothers and their children.

V usage is TRBV6-5 and J usage is TRBJ1-2; 8 bases are shared with TRBD1. This TCR was recovered from a girl between 2 and 10 years old in good health. Sequenced input: blood. CDR3: CASSRDRRGGYTF. For the CDR3, the DNA is TGTGCCAGCAGCCGGGACAGGCGAGGTGGCTACACCTTC.